Each of the 25 T cell receptor beta chains below was sequenced from the same sample in a study of blood T cell repertoires in COVID-19. Profiled with immunoSEQ multiplex PCR; TCRdb holds only in-frame clones, not every one. The sample carries tens of thousands of clones, around 85% recorded once. Sequences were obtained from peripheral blood. These receptors came from a man older than 75 with acute or convalescent COVID-19.

This chain connects TRBV18 to TRBJ2-5, with a tentative D call TRBD1 (6 bases). CDR3 size: 15 residues. Germline V lookup: CDR1 KGHSH, CDR2 LQKENI. Trimming shortened V by 5 bases and J by 5 bases, and 18 bases separated the two germline ends. The CDR3 nucleotides read TGTGCCAGCTCATACCAGGGGCAGCCGCCGGAGACCCAGTACTTC. Translated: CASSYQGQPPETQYF. The entire variable domain, with the rest obtained from reference TRBV18 and TRBJ2-5, is as follows: NAGVMQNPRHLVRRRGQEARLRCSPMKGHSHVYWYRQLPEEGLKFMVYLQKENIIDESGMPKERFSAEFPKEGPSILRIQQVVRGDSAAYFCASSYQGQPPETQYFGPGTRLLVL.

This sequence joins TRBV28 and TRBJ2-1, with 10 bases lining up with TRBD2. The V gene end was trimmed by 7 bases and the J gene end by 13 bases; junction bases not matched to a gene: 7. Germline assignment: CDR1 MDHEN and CDR2 SYDVKM. The CDR3 totals 12 residues. The CDR3 sequence: CASKLAGMAQFF. Here the CDR3 DNA reads TGTGCCAGCAAACTAGCGGGAATGGCCCAGTTCTTC.

This chain links TRBV11-2 with TRBJ1-4, with D uncertain. Trimming removed 5 bases from V and 0 bases from J, with 13 bases in between. The CDR3 totals 16 residues. Germline V gene data show CDR1 as SGHAT and CDR2 as FQNNGV. The chain's CDR3 is CASSARRRATNEKLFF. CDR3 DNA sequence: TGTGCCAGCAGCGCGCGACGGAGGGCAACTAATGAAAAACTGTTTTTT. The full variable domain, rest sourced from reference TRBV11-2 and TRBJ1-4, is EAGVAQSPRYKIIEKRQSVAFWCNPISGHATLYWYQQILGQGPKLLIQFQNNGVVDDSQLPKDRFSAERLKGVDSTLKIQPAKLEDSAVYLCASSARRRATNEKLFFGSGTQLSVL.

The rearrangement uses TRBV3-1 (or the pseudogene TRBV3-2) and TRBJ2-7, with TRBD2 as a possible D gene (6 bases). Germline assignment: CDR1 LGHDT and CDR2 YNNKEL (reference sequence). Trimming left V 3 bases short and J 5 bases short, with 14 bases between. The CDR3 has 14 amino acids. CDR3 in DNA: TGTGCCAGCAGCCAGACTAGATCCCCCAACGAGCAGTACTTC. Amino acid sequence: CASSQTRSPNEQYF.

This chain uses TRBV19 with TRBJ2-7; 9 bases match TRBD2. V trimming: 6 bases; J trimming: 1 base; junction bases outside the gene matches: 4. Germline-derived CDR1 and CDR2 are LNHDA and SQIVND (reference sequence). This CDR3 region has 14 residues. The CDR3, as DNA: TGTGCCAGTAGAATGACTAGCGGTTCCTACGAGCAGTACTTC. Protein sequence: CASRMTSGSYEQYF.

The chain links TRBV28 to TRBJ2-5, with D possibly TRBD1 on 6 matching bases. V was cut by 2 bases and J by 0 bases, with 10 bases left in between. The CDR3 is 15 residues long. CDR1 and CDR2 (germline): MDHEN, SYDVKM. CDR3 nucleotide sequence: TGTGCCAGCAGTTTACGGGACACGGACCAAGAGACCCAGTACTTC. The encoded protein is CASSLRDTDQETQYF. Full variable domain (outside the CDR3, taken from reference TRBV28 and TRBJ2-5): DVKVTQSSRYLVKRTGEKVFLECVQDMDHENMFWYRQDPGLGLRLIYFSYDVKMKEKGDIPEGYSVSREKKERFSLILESASTNQTSMYLCASSLRDTDQETQYFGPGTRLLVL.

The V call is TRBV5-4, the J call TRBJ1-1; no firm D call. Germline V CDR1 and CDR2: SGHNT, YYREEE (reference sequence). The V and J ends lost 4 bases and 2 bases respectively, with 21 bases between them. The CDR3 is 17 residues long. The CDR3 DNA reads TGTGCCAGCAGCCCCTACCGTAGCGGTTTTTTTAACACTGAAGCTTTCTTT. It specifies CASSPYRSGFFNTEAFF.

The chain has TRBV5-1 and TRBJ2-7, with TRBD2 matching over 8 bases. The CDR3 loop spans 13 amino acids. CDR1 is SGHRS, CDR2 YFSETQ, per germline. Unmatched junction bases numbered 3, after V lost 6 bases and J lost 1 base. The CDR3 loop is CASTTSGSYEQYF. DNA for the CDR3: TGCGCCAGCACAACTAGCGGATCCTACGAGCAGTACTTC.

Points on this clone: A much bigger clone sits one base away, suggesting this may be a read error. This chain connects TRBV7-2 to TRBJ2-3; 11 bases line up with TRBD2. There are 15 residues in the CDR3. CDR1 SGHTA and CDR2 FQGNSA come from the germline V gene. The CDR3 sequence: CAGSQPTSGMDTQYF. CDR3 coding DNA: TGTGCCGGCAGCCAACCGACTAGCGGGATGGATACGCAGTATTTT.

This clone was recorded once. The rearrangement uses TRBV29-1 and TRBJ2-2; TRBD1 agrees at 8 bases. CDR3 length: 13 amino acids. Germline lookup yields CDR1 SQVTM and CDR2 ANQGSEA. J lost 6 bases, V lost 4 bases, and 4 bases had no gene match. CDR3 in DNA: TGCAGCGTTGGCCTGACAGGGGCCGGGGAGCTGTTTTTT. The encoded protein is CSVGLTGAGELFF.

This clone was seen a handful of times. CDR3 sequence: CSASGSGKSSYEQYF. In DNA, the CDR3 is TGCAGTGCTAGTGGTAGCGGGAAAAGCTCCTACGAGCAGTACTTC. V gene TRBV20-1 combines with J gene TRBJ2-7; 8 bases fit TRBD2. Trimming cost V 3 bases and J 0 bases; bases outside gene matches: 7. CDR1 is DFQATT, CDR2 SNEGSKA, per germline (reference sequence). This CDR3 is built from 15 residues.

The chain recombines TRBV5-1 with TRBJ2-7, with D perhaps matching TRBD2 (6 bases). The length of the CDR3 is 14 residues. Germline CDR1 is SGHRS and CDR2 is YFSETQ. V dropped 4 bases and J dropped 3 bases, with 14 bases sitting between them. Here the CDR3 reads CASSAGGNSYEQYF. CDR3 nucleotides: TGCGCCAGCAGCGCCGGCGGGAATAGCTACGAGCAGTACTTC. The whole variable domain, filled in from reference TRBV5-1 and TRBJ2-7, reads KAGVTQTPRYLIKTRGQQVTLSCSPISGHRSVSWYQQTPGQGLQFLFEYFSETQRNKGNFPGRFSGRQFSNSRSEMNVSTLELGDSALYLCASSAGGNSYEQYFGPGTRLTVT.

J is TRBJ1-5 and V is TRBV5-4, with TRBD1 as a possible D gene (5 bases). Germline V gene sequence: CDR1 SGHNT, CDR2 YYREEE (reference sequence). This CDR3 spans 17 amino acids. Trimming took off 3 bases at V and 6 bases at J, with 22 bases between the two ends. CDR3 nucleotide sequence: TGTGCCAGCAGCTGGGGACTGTTGGGAAGTCTTGGTCAGCCCCAGCATTTT. Translating it yields CASSWGLLGSLGQPQHF.

This chain connects TRBV27 to TRBJ1-2; 7 nucleotides agree with TRBD1. Unmatched junction bases numbered 2, after V lost 2 bases and J lost 8 bases. Germline V CDR1 and CDR2: MNHEY, SMNVEV (reference sequence). The CDR3 consists of 12 residues. The CDR3 DNA reads TGTGCCAGCAGTTTACAGGGGGAAGGCTACACCTTC. It yields the protein CASSLQGEGYTF.

This chain links TRBV2 with TRBJ1-5; the D gene is possibly TRBD1 (5 bases). Trimming took off 6 bases at V and 2 bases at J, with 14 bases between the two ends. This CDR3 comprises 15 residues. Germline lookup yields CDR1 SNHLY and CDR2 FYNNEI. CDR3 region: CASRIDSIGNQPQHF. CDR3 DNA: TGTGCCAGCAGGATCGACAGTATTGGCAATCAGCCCCAGCATTTT.

A remark on this clone: One junction end disagrees with the germline gene, perhaps due to a read error. The rearrangement links TRBV7-7 to TRBJ2-1, with D perhaps TRBD2 (5 bases). CDR1 is SSHAT, CDR2 FNYEAQ, per germline (reference sequence). The CDR3 is 12 amino acids. As DNA, the CDR3 is TGTGCTAGCAGCACACGGACTGGGGAGCAGTTCTTC. This codes for CASSTRTGEQFF.

The J gene is TRBJ1-4, the V gene TRBV5-1; D call uncertain. Germline loops: CDR1 SGHRS, CDR2 YFSETQ. This CDR3 is 15 amino acids long. Trimming shortened V by 0 bases and J by 5 bases, and 11 bases separated the two germline ends. CDR3 DNA: TGCGCCAGCAGCTTGGATCCAGGCTTGAATGAAAAACTGTTTTTT. It codes for CASSLDPGLNEKLFF.

The J gene is TRBJ2-1, the V gene TRBV7-8, with 8 bases aligning to TRBD2. Looked up from germline, CDR1 is SGHVS and CDR2 is FQNEAQ. V gave up 0 bases and J gave up 3 bases; unmatched junction bases: 7. The CDR3 consists of 17 residues. The CDR3 nucleotides read TGTGCCAGCAGCTTAGCGTCGAGTAGCGGGATCTACAATGAGCAGTTCTTC. Residues: CASSLASSSGIYNEQFF.

V and J are TRBV12-5 and TRBJ2-2; D possibly corresponds to TRBD1 (6 bases). The CDR3 extends over 15 amino acids. Germline V gene sequence: CDR1 LGHNT, CDR2 FRNRAP. Trimming shortened V by 5 bases and J by 4 bases, and 14 bases separated the two germline ends. CDR3 coding DNA: TGTGCTAGTGGTGATCACAGGGCCGGCACCGGGGAGCTGTTTTTT. It translates to CASGDHRAGTGELFF.

The chain recombines TRBV5-3 with TRBJ1-2; D is perhaps TRBD1 (6 bases). TRBV5-3 qualifies as an ORF whose function is uncertain. The V end lost 3 bases, the J end lost 3 bases, and 12 bases lay between the germline ends. The CDR3 totals 14 residues. DNA for the CDR3: TGTGCCAGAAGCTACAGGGTAGGGCACTATGGCTACACCTTC. It yields the protein CARSYRVGHYGYTF.

The chain employs TRBV10-3 and TRBJ1-3, with TRBD1 identical over 7 bases. This CDR3 has 16 amino acids. The germline V gene encodes CDR1 ENHRY and CDR2 SYGVKD. Losses at the gene ends were 10 bases for V and 0 bases for J; bases not matched to a gene: 12. CDR3 amino acids: CATGPGQSNSGNTIYF. As DNA, the CDR3 is TGTGCCACCGGTCCGGGACAGAGCAACTCTGGAAACACCATATATTTT.

This clone was seen once. The rearrangement uses TRBV7-6 and TRBJ2-3; 10 bases line up with TRBD2. This CDR3 region has 19 residues. Germline-derived CDR1 and CDR2 are SGHVS and FNYEAQ. V lost 1 base and J lost 5; bases outside the gene matches: 15. In DNA, the CDR3 is TGTGCCAGCAGCTTAGAGGCCCCCCCAAGCGGGAGGGCCAAAGATACGCAGTATTTT. Amino acids: CASSLEAPPSGRAKDTQYF.

The chain recombines TRBV18 with TRBJ1-1; a possible D gene is TRBD1 (5 bases). The germline CDR1 and CDR2 sequences are KGHSH and LQKENI. The germline V and J ends were trimmed by 3 bases and 4 bases, with 15 bases remaining between them. The length of the CDR3 is 15 residues. CDR3 sequence (DNA): TGTGCCAGCTCACCCGCGGGAGGGGTCGGCACTGAAGCTTTCTTT. It is translated as CASSPAGGVGTEAFF.

The chain couples TRBV7-8 to TRBJ1-4; D remains ambiguous. Germline V gene sequence: CDR1 SGHVS, CDR2 FQNEAQ. This CDR3 has 15 amino acids. Deletions cut 3 bases from V and 4 bases from J, with 12 bases between. CDR3 DNA sequence: TGTGCCAGCAGCTTTAGCACTCAATATAATGAAAAACTGTTTTTT. Its protein product is CASSFSTQYNEKLFF.

This clone was seen just once. V and J are TRBV15 and TRBJ1-4; D gene ambiguous. This CDR3 is built from 13 residues. Trimming took 0 bases from V and 6 from J, leaving 5 bases between them. Looked up from germline, CDR1 is LNHNV and CDR2 is YYDKDF (reference sequence). The CDR3 here is CATSRDLYEKLFF. CDR3 nucleotides: TGTGCCACCAGCAGAGATCTATATGAAAAACTGTTTTTT.